This T cell receptor (beta chain) was observed in a study of a mutant IDH1 vaccine in newly diagnosed glioma. The wider study: Vaccines were begun 4-6 weeks after radiotherapy alone, or with temozolomide cycles. Earlier therapy was either radiotherapy, temozolomide, or both, and most got both. Week 35 was assigned to visit V12, and week 47 was assigned to visit V13.

The ends were cut back, 1 base at V and 8 bases at J, with 18 bases in the middle. Germline loops: CDR1 LGHNA, CDR2 YSLEER. This CDR3 spans 17 amino acids. Regarding this clone: Its antigen is not identified.

Regarding time point: week 47, end of study. In the vaccine, a single dose held 300 ug of the mutant IDH1 20-mer peptide, along with topical imiquimod. Produced via immunoSEQ multiplex PCR; TCRdb's table is partial and in-frame only. The data show about 56,000 clones, with about four fifths seen just once and 3% to 3.5% held by the top ten. This sequence was found in a woman in her forties or fifties with glioma. Sequences were derived from PBMCs, sampled from a glioma patient whose treatment included an IDH1 peptide vaccine. V is TRBV4-3 and J is TRBJ1-6; perhaps TRBD1 as D (6 bases). This CDR3 reads CASSQAPTGVYDSPLHF. For the CDR3, the DNA is TGCGCCAGCAGCCAAGCCCCGACAGGCGTCTACGATTCACCCCTCCACTTT.